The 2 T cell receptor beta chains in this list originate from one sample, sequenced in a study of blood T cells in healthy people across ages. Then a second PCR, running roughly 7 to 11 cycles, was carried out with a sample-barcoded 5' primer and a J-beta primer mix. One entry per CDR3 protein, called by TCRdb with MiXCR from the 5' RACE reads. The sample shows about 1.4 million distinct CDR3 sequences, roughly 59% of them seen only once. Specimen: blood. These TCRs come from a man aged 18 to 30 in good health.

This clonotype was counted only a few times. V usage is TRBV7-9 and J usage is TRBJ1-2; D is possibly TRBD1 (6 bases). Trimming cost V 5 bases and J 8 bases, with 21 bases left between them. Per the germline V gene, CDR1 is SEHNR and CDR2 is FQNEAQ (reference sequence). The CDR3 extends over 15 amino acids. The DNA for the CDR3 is TGTGCCAGCAGCGGGGGCGTTACAGGGCCCCAGGGCTACACCTTC. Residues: CASSGGVTGPQGYTF.

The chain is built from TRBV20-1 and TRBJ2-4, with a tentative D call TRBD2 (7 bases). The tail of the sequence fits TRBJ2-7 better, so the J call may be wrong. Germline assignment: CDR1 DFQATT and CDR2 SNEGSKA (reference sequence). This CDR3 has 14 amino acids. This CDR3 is CSADEGGQIYEQYF. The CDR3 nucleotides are TGCAGTGCTGACGAGGGGGGGCAGATCTACGAGCAGTACTTC.